This T cell receptor (beta chain) is drawn from a study of technical replicates of blood from several donors. Germline V gene data show CDR1 as MNHEY and CDR2 as SMNVEV (reference sequence). The CDR3 is 16 residues long. V lost 5 bases and J 4 bases, leaving 19 bases between the germline ends. Assay: immunoSEQ multiplex PCR; the TCRdb copy retains only in-frame clones and omits some. The sample comprises about 70,000 clones, approximately 96% of which are singletons, and 0.21% rests with the top ten. The V and J genes are TRBV27 and TRBJ2-3; tentatively, D is TRBD2 (6 bases). This clonotype was sampled from a human donor in good health. Sequencing used T cells isolated from PBMCs. As DNA, the CDR3 is TGTGCCAGCAGTCGAACAGCGGGCGGGAATGCAGATACGCAGTATTTT. Translated, it gives CASSRTAGGNADTQYF.